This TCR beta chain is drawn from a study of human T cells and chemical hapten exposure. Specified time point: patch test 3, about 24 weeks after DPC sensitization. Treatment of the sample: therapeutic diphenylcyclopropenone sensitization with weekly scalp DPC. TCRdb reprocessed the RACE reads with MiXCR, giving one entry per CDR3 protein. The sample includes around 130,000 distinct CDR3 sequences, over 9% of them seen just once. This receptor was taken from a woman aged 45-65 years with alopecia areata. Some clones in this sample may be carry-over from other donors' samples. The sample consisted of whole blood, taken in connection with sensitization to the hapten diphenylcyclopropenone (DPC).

DNA for the CDR3: TGTGCCAGCAGTTTCCCCGCGGTCTATGGTAACGAGCAGTACTTC. It translates to CASSFPAVYGNEQYF. This chain uses TRBV28 with TRBJ2-7; no clear D gene. This CDR3 region has 15 residues. Trimming cost V 3 bases and J 5 bases, with 17 bases left between them. Looked up from germline, CDR1 is MDHEN and CDR2 is SYDVKM.